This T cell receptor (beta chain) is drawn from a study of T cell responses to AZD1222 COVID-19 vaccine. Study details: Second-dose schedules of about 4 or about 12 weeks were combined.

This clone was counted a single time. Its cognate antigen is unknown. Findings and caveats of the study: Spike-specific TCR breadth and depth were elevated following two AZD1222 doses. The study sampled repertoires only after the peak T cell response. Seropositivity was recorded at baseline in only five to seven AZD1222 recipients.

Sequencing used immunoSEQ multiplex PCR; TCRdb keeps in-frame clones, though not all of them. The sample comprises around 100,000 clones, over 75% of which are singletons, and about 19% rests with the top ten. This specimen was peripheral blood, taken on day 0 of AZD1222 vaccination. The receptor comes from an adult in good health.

CDR3 residues: CASSKGEQGFCEKLFF. The CDR3 nucleotides read TGTGCCAGCAGCAAAGGGGAACAAGGGTTTTGTGAAAAACTGTTTTTT. The chain uses TRBV21-1 and TRBJ1-4. TRBV21-1 is labeled a pseudogene. This CDR3 is built from 16 residues.